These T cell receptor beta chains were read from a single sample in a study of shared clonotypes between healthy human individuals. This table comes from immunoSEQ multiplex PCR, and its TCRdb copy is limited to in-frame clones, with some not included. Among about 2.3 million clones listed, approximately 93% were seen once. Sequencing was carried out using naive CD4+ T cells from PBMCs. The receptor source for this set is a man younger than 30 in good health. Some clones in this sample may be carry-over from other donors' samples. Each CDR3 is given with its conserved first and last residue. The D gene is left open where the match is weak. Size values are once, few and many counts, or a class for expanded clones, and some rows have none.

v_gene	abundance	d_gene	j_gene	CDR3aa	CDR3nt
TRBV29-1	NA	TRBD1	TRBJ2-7	CSVGQGEYEQYF	TGCAGCGTTGGACAGGGAGAGTACGAGCAGTACTTC
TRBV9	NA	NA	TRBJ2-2	CASSSRGDTGELFF	TGTGCCAGCAGCAGCAGGGGTGATACCGGGGAGCTGTTTTTT
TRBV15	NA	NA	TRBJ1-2	CATSRESLGYTF	TGTGCCACCAGCAGAGAGTCTTTAGGCTACACCTTC
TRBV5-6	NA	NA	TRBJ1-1	CASSSGGVAFF	TGTGCCAGCAGCTCTGGCGGGGTGGCTTTCTTT
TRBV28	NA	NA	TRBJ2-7	CASSLIGYEQYF	TGTGCCAGCAGTCTCATTGGATACGAGCAGTACTTC
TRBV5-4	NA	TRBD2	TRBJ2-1	CASSYTSGSYNEQFF	TGTGCCAGCAGCTACACTAGCGGGAGTTACAATGAGCAGTTCTTC
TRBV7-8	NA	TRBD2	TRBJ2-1	CASSLGLAGDEQFF	TGTGCCAGCAGCTTAGGGCTAGCGGGCGATGAGCAGTTCTTC
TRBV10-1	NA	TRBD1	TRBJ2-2	CASSGGTDTGELFF	TGCGCCAGCAGTGGGGGGACAGACACCGGGGAGCTGTTTTTT
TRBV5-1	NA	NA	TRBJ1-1	CASSLIAGADTEAFF	TGCGCCAGCAGCTTGATTGCGGGGGCGGACACTGAAGCTTTCTTT
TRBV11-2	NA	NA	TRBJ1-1	CASSLDRGDEAFF	TGTGCCAGCAGCTTAGACAGGGGAGATGAAGCTTTCTTT
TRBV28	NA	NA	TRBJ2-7	CASSSGSTYEQYF	TGTGCCAGCAGCAGCGGATCAACCTACGAGCAGTACTTC
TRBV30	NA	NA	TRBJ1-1	CAGRQNTEAFF	TGTGCCGGTCGACAGAACACTGAAGCTTTCTTT
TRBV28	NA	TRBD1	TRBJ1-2	CASILAGTGVVLGDYTF	TGTGCCAGCATTCTTGCCGGGACAGGCGTAGTCTTGGGGGACTACACCTTC
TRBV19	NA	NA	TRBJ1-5	CASSIGGTGHQPQHF	TGTGCCAGTAGTATAGGAGGGACGGGTCATCAGCCCCAGCATTTT
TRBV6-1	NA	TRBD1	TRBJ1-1	CASERQGGTEAFF	TGTGCCAGCGAAAGACAGGGAGGCACTGAAGCTTTCTTT
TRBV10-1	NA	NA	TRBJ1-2	CASTKSSSGGTGMGGYTF	TGCGCCAGCACCAAATCCTCATCTGGTGGCACCGGCATGGGGGGCTACACCTTC
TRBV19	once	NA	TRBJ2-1	CASRTAGEQFF	TGTGCCAGTCGTACAGCAGGCGAGCAGTTCTTC
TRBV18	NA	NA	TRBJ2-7	CASSITGTSYEQYF	TGTGCCAGCTCAATAACAGGAACTTCCTACGAGCAGTACTTC
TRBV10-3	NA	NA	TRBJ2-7	CAISESYGGATYEQYF	TGTGCCATCAGTGAGTCGTACGGGGGAGCCACCTACGAGCAGTACTTC
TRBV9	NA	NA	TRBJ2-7	CASSPRPGRDYEQYF	TGTGCCAGCAGCCCAAGGCCCGGTAGGGACTACGAGCAGTACTTC
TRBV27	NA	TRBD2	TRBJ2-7	CASSPLAGVYEQYF	TGTGCCAGCAGTCCTCTAGCGGGAGTCTACGAGCAGTACTTC
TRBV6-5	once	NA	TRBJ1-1	CASSYAQDRNTEAFF	TGTGCCAGCAGTTACGCCCAGGACAGGAACACTGAAGCTTTCTTT
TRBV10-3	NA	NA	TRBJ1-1	CAIRTEITGSEAFF	TGTGCCATCAGGACCGAGATCACAGGGTCTGAAGCTTTCTTT
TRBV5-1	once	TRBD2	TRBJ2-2	CASSLPGLASNTGELFF	TGCGCCAGCAGCCTCCCGGGACTAGCGTCGAACACCGGGGAGCTGTTTTTT
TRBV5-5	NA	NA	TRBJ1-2	CASSLDRDYGYTF	TGTGCCAGCAGCTTGGACCGCGACTATGGCTACACCTTC
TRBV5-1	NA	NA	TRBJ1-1	CASNLGSSTEAFF	TGCGCCAGCAACCTTGGCTCTTCCACTGAAGCTTTCTTT
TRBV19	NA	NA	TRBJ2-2	CASSRGDKLNTGELFF	TGTGCCAGTAGTAGAGGTGACAAGCTAAACACCGGGGAGCTGTTTTTT
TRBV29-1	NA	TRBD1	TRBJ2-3	CSVGRDRATDTQYF	TGCAGCGTGGGGCGGGACAGGGCAACAGATACGCAGTATTTT
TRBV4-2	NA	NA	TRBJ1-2	CASSQGRGTPWRDYGYTF	TGTGCCAGCAGCCAAGGTCGGGGGACACCCTGGCGGGACTATGGCTACACCTTC
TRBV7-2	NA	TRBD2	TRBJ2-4	CASSREGLAKNIQYF	TGTGCCAGCAGCCGGGAGGGCCTCGCCAAAAACATTCAGTACTTC
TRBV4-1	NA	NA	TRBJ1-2	CASSQTYLGSNYGYTF	TGCGCCAGCAGCCAGACGTATTTGGGTAGTAACTATGGCTACACCTTC
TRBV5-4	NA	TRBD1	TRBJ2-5	CASSPKGQGGETQYF	TGTGCCAGCAGCCCGAAGGGACAGGGGGGAGAGACCCAGTACTTC
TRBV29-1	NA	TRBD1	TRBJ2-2	CSVFIWTGGLGELFF	TGCAGCGTTTTCATCTGGACAGGGGGCTTAGGGGAGCTGTTTTTT
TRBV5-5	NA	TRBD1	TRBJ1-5	CASSAQGALPQHF	TGTGCCAGCAGCGCCCAGGGGGCCCTGCCCCAGCATTTT
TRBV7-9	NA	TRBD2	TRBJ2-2	CASSLMAGDTGELFF	TGTGCCAGCAGCTTGATGGCGGGAGACACCGGGGAGCTGTTTTTT
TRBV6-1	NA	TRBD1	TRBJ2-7	CASSPQGTYEQYF	TGTGCCAGCAGCCCACAGGGGACCTACGAGCAGTACTTC
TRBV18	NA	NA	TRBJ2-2	CASSLLLGTTNTGELFF	TGTGCCAGCTCACTCCTTTTAGGGACAACCAACACCGGGGAGCTGTTTTTT
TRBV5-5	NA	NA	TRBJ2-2	CASSADGTGELFF	TGTGCCAGCAGCGCGGATGGCACCGGGGAGCTGTTTTTT
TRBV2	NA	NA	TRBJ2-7	CASSEGASVAYEQYF	TGTGCCAGCAGTGAAGGGGCTAGCGTGGCCTACGAGCAGTACTTC
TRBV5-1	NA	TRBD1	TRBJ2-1	CASSPFSGQGFNEQFF	TGCGCCAGCAGCCCATTCTCGGGACAGGGGTTCAATGAGCAGTTCTTC
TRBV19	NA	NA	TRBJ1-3	CASSSRLSGNTIYF	TGTGCCAGTAGTTCTAGGCTGTCTGGAAACACCATATATTTT
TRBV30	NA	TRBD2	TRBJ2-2	CASGTSGNTGELFF	TGTGCCAGCGGGACTAGCGGGAACACCGGGGAGCTGTTTTTT
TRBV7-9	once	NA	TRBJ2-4	CASSPEIGRVGYPSNIQYF	TGTGCCAGCAGCCCCGAAATCGGCAGGGTAGGGTACCCTTCGAACATTCAGTACTTC